These T cell receptor beta chains were read from a single sample in a study of blood T cells in healthy people across ages. Each CDR3 protein is one row after TCRdb ran MiXCR on the 5' RACE reads. The profile covers about 1,500,000 distinct CDR3 sequences, with approximately 30% appearing a single time and more than 6% taken by the ten largest. Sequencing used blood. Source of these receptors: a woman between 25 and 40 years old in good health. Each CDR3 is given with its conserved first and last residue. Each record gives: V gene, clone size, D gene, J gene, CDR3 protein, CDR3 DNA. D genes are given only for firm matches. A row's size may be missing; if present it is once, few, many or a size class.

>TRBV12-3/TRBV12-4|NA|TRBD1|TRBJ2-2
CASSYRGGQGARKTGELFF
TGTGCCAGCAGTTACCGTGGGGGACAGGGGGCGCGAAAAACCGGGGAGCTGTTTTTT
>TRBV7-2|few|NA|TRBJ2-7
CASSLESSHEQYF
TGTGCCAGCAGCTTAGAGTCTAGCCACGAGCAGTACTTC
>TRBV12-5|NA|NA|TRBJ2-7
CASAADGGYEQYF
TGTGCTAGTGCCGCCGACGGGGGTTACGAGCAGTACTTC
>TRBV19|NA|NA|TRBJ2-7
CASSIREYYEQYF
TGTGCCAGTAGTATCAGGGAGTACTACGAGCAGTACTTC
>TRBV28|few|NA|TRBJ2-7
CAGSLSSPPEQYF
TGTGCCGGCAGTTTAAGTAGCCCCCCCGAGCAGTACTTC
>TRBV20-1|NA|TRBD1|TRBJ2-7
CSASRGPPDEQYF
TGCAGTGCTAGCAGGGGGCCCCCGGACGAGCAGTACTTC
>TRBV2|few|TRBD2|TRBJ2-2
CASSVLAGGTGELFF
TGTGCCAGCAGCGTCCTAGCGGGGGGCACCGGGGAGCTGTTTTTT
>TRBV5-6|few|NA|TRBJ2-6
CASRFRWRVTDPSPGANVLTF
TGTGCCAGCAGATTTCGGTGGCGGGTAACAGACCCTTCACCTGGGGCCAACGTCCTGACTTTC
>TRBV7-2|NA|NA|TRBJ2-2
CASRPPGEGAGELFF
TGTGCCAGCAGGCCCCCGGGGGAAGGGGCCGGGGAGCTGTTTTTT
>TRBV7-2|NA|NA|TRBJ2-3
CASSLGFISTDTQYF
TGTGCCAGCAGCTTAGGGTTTATATCCACAGATACGCAGTATTTT
>TRBV20-1|NA|TRBD2|TRBJ2-5
CSAPQRGGRVETQYF
TGCAGTGCTCCTCAGCGGGGGGGCCGCGTAGAGACCCAGTACTTC
>TRBV18|NA|NA|TRBJ1-5
CASSQDGVQPQHF
TGTGCCAGCTCACAGGACGGTGTTCAGCCCCAGCATTTT
>TRBV13|many|NA|TRBJ2-5
CASSFRQNQETQYF
TGTGCCAGCAGCTTTCGACAGAACCAAGAGACCCAGTACTTC
>TRBV29-1|NA|NA|TRBJ2-4
CSVERNYNEQYF
TGCAGCGTTGAAAGGAATTACAATGAGCAGTACTTC
>TRBV29-1|few|TRBD2|TRBJ2-7
CSGTSGDSYEQYF
TGCAGCGGAACTAGCGGGGACTCCTACGAGCAGTACTTC
>TRBV3-1|many|NA|TRBJ2-1
CASSGGSGNEQFF
TGTGCCAGCAGTGGCGGGTCAGGCAATGAGCAGTTCTTC
>TRBV24-1|NA|TRBD1|TRBJ2-1
CATQDRDSHNEQFF
TGTGCCACCCAGGACAGGGACTCCCACAATGAGCAGTTCTTC
>TRBV7-9|NA|TRBD1|TRBJ2-3
CASSFLRDRGTDTQYF
TGTGCCAGCAGCTTCCTCCGGGACAGGGGCACAGATACGCAGTATTTT
>TRBV20-1|NA|TRBD2|TRBJ2-1
CSAIPPGTSRHEQFF
TGCAGTGCTATCCCCCCCGGGACTAGCAGGCATGAGCAGTTCTTC
>TRBV30|few|NA|TRBJ1-2
CAWSGGWDYGYTF
TGTGCCTGGAGTGGAGGGTGGGACTATGGCTACACCTTC
>TRBV29-1|many|NA|TRBJ2-7
CSVMAEPYEQYF
TGCAGCGTTATGGCAGAACCCTACGAGCAGTACTTC
>TRBV5-6|NA|TRBD1|TRBJ1-1
CASSWDSGNTEAFF
TGTGCCAGCAGTTGGGACAGCGGGAACACTGAAGCTTTCTTT